The sample holds a few counts of the clone carrying this TCR beta chain. This specimen comes from a study of blood T cell repertoires in COVID-19. Study in general: There were acute and convalescent COVID-19 samples, and they came from the United States, Italy and Spain. T cells, B-cell-depleted T cells, or PBMCs supplied cDNA or gDNA.

In the original workflow: Quantification of nucleated cells was approximated via reference gene primer amplification. Assay: immunoSEQ multiplex PCR; the TCRdb copy retains only in-frame clones and omits some. That table supplies the V and J calls and clone size; D and trimming were determined from the DNA. The sample includes tens of thousands of clones, 70% to 85% of them seen just once. The CDR3 is 13 residues long. CDR1 MNHEY and CDR2 SVGAGI come from the germline V gene. The V end lost 4 bases, the J end lost 1 base, and 7 bases lay between the germline ends. This clonotype originated in a man in his sixties with acute or convalescent COVID-19. This rearrangement joins TRBV6-5 to TRBJ1-1; tentative D call: TRBD1 (5 bases). The sample consisted of peripheral blood. CDR3 DNA: TGTGCCAGCAGTTTTCAGGGGAACACTGAAGCTTTCTTT. As protein: CASSFQGNTEAFF.